These T cell receptor beta chains were read from a single sample in a study of shared clonotypes between healthy human individuals. TCRdb's copy holds only in-frame clones and misses some; the assay was immunoSEQ multiplex PCR. The sample has some 2.1 million clones; around 93% are singletons. The sequencing sample was made of naive CD8+ T cells from PBMCs. The receptors here all came from a young man in good health. Some clones in this sample may be carry-over from other donors' samples. Each CDR3 is given with its conserved first and last residue. Each record gives: J gene, V gene, clone size, D gene, CDR3 protein, CDR3 DNA. D genes are given only for firm matches. The size field is filled for only some rows; it gives once, few, many or a size class.

J gene: TRBJ2-7
V gene: TRBV27
clone size: NA
D gene: NA
CDR3 protein: CASSFGTTAYEQYF
CDR3 DNA: TGTGCCAGCAGTTTCGGCACCACCGCCTACGAGCAGTACTTC

J gene: TRBJ2-7
V gene: TRBV28
clone size: NA
D gene: TRBD2
CDR3 protein: CATDTSVSEEQYF
CDR3 DNA: TGTGCCACCGATACTAGCGTCTCAGAGGAGCAGTACTTC

J gene: TRBJ2-6
V gene: TRBV7-3
clone size: NA
D gene: NA
CDR3 protein: CASRTGLPDSGANVLTF
CDR3 DNA: TGTGCCAGCAGGACGGGCCTACCGGACTCTGGGGCCAACGTCCTGACTTTC

J gene: TRBJ2-5
V gene: TRBV4-3
clone size: NA
D gene: NA
CDR3 protein: CASSREWSQGVSQYF
CDR3 DNA: TGCGCCAGCAGCCGTGAGTGGAGCCAGGGTGTGTCCCAGTACTTC

J gene: TRBJ2-7
V gene: TRBV28
clone size: NA
D gene: TRBD1
CDR3 protein: CASSLWQTGLPYEQYF
CDR3 DNA: TGTGCCAGCAGTTTATGGCAGACAGGGTTACCCTACGAGCAGTACTTC

J gene: TRBJ2-2
V gene: TRBV27
clone size: NA
D gene: NA
CDR3 protein: CASSLRAPTGELFF
CDR3 DNA: TGTGCCAGCAGTTTAAGGGCTCCAACCGGGGAGCTGTTTTTT

J gene: TRBJ2-5
V gene: TRBV28
clone size: NA
D gene: NA
CDR3 protein: CASSFEEYQETQYF
CDR3 DNA: TGTGCCAGCAGTTTTGAGGAGTACCAAGAGACCCAGTACTTC

J gene: TRBJ1-1
V gene: TRBV27
clone size: NA
D gene: NA
CDR3 protein: CASSPSGLWDTEAFF
CDR3 DNA: TGTGCCAGCAGTCCTTCGGGTCTTTGGGACACTGAAGCTTTCTTT

J gene: TRBJ1-5
V gene: TRBV19
clone size: NA
D gene: NA
CDR3 protein: CASSINGQANQPQHF
CDR3 DNA: TGTGCCAGTAGTATAAACGGTCAGGCGAATCAGCCCCAGCATTTT

J gene: TRBJ2-1
V gene: TRBV18
clone size: NA
D gene: NA
CDR3 protein: CASSRSRGGSYNEQFF
CDR3 DNA: TGTGCCAGCTCACGGTCCAGGGGGGGCTCCTACAATGAGCAGTTCTTC

J gene: TRBJ2-3
V gene: TRBV5-1
clone size: NA
D gene: NA
CDR3 protein: CASSLRQGTDTQYF
CDR3 DNA: TGCGCCAGCAGCTTGCGGCAGGGCACAGATACGCAGTATTTT

J gene: TRBJ2-1
V gene: TRBV11-2
clone size: NA
D gene: TRBD2
CDR3 protein: CASSQRSGRAQVNEQFF
CDR3 DNA: TGTGCCAGCAGCCAACGTAGCGGGAGGGCCCAGGTAAACGAGCAGTTCTTC

J gene: TRBJ2-7
V gene: TRBV29-1
clone size: NA
D gene: TRBD2
CDR3 protein: CSVVGLAGAVKF
CDR3 DNA: TGCAGCGTTGTCGGACTAGCGGGTGCTGTTAAGTTC

J gene: TRBJ2-1
V gene: TRBV9
clone size: NA
D gene: TRBD2
CDR3 protein: CASSVEREVREQFF
CDR3 DNA: TGTGCCAGCAGCGTGGAGCGGGAGGTGAGAGAGCAGTTCTTC

J gene: TRBJ2-1
V gene: TRBV5-8
clone size: NA
D gene: TRBD2
CDR3 protein: CASSSGLAGAGEQFF
CDR3 DNA: TGTGCCAGCAGCTCCGGCCTAGCGGGAGCTGGTGAGCAGTTCTTC

J gene: TRBJ1-2
V gene: TRBV25-1
clone size: NA
D gene: TRBD1
CDR3 protein: CASSEADRVHGYTF
CDR3 DNA: TGTGCCAGCAGTGAAGCGGACAGGGTCCATGGCTACACCTTC

J gene: TRBJ2-1
V gene: TRBV11-3
clone size: NA
D gene: NA
CDR3 protein: CASSLGGPNEQFF
CDR3 DNA: TGTGCCAGCAGCTTAGGAGGGCCCAATGAGCAGTTCTTC

J gene: TRBJ2-7
V gene: TRBV28
clone size: NA
D gene: NA
CDR3 protein: CASSSPRTVSSYEQYF
CDR3 DNA: TGTGCCAGCAGTTCCCCTCGGACAGTCTCCTCCTACGAGCAGTACTTC

J gene: TRBJ2-7
V gene: TRBV4-1
clone size: NA
D gene: TRBD2
CDR3 protein: CASSQDSRLAGAYEQYF
CDR3 DNA: TGCGCCAGCAGCCAAGATTCCCGACTAGCGGGGGCCTACGAGCAGTACTTC

J gene: TRBJ2-2
V gene: TRBV28
clone size: NA
D gene: NA
CDR3 protein: CASSFRNTGELFF
CDR3 DNA: TGTGCCAGCAGTTTCCGGAACACCGGGGAGCTGTTTTTT

J gene: TRBJ2-7
V gene: TRBV6-5
clone size: NA
D gene: NA
CDR3 protein: CASRERTSPSYEQYF
CDR3 DNA: TGTGCCAGCAGAGAAAGGACGTCCCCTTCCTACGAGCAGTACTTC

J gene: TRBJ2-5
V gene: TRBV28
clone size: once
D gene: TRBD1
CDR3 protein: CASSSGQFQETQYF
CDR3 DNA: TGTGCCAGCAGTTCGGGACAGTTCCAAGAGACCCAGTACTTC

J gene: TRBJ2-7
V gene: TRBV10-3
clone size: NA
D gene: NA
CDR3 protein: CAISGGGSPSSYEQYF
CDR3 DNA: TGTGCCATCAGTGGAGGGGGGAGTCCGAGCTCCTACGAGCAGTACTTC

J gene: TRBJ1-2
V gene: TRBV7-8
clone size: once
D gene: NA
CDR3 protein: CASSLGMYGGNYGYTF
CDR3 DNA: TGTGCCAGCAGCTTAGGGATGTACGGAGGAAACTATGGCTACACCTTC

J gene: TRBJ2-5
V gene: TRBV27
clone size: few
D gene: TRBD1
CDR3 protein: CASSETGGAQTQYF
CDR3 DNA: TGTGCCAGCAGTGAGACAGGGGGCGCCCAGACCCAGTACTTC

J gene: TRBJ1-2
V gene: TRBV7-6
clone size: NA
D gene: NA
CDR3 protein: CASSFSPGTEYGYTF
CDR3 DNA: TGTGCCAGCAGCTTTTCCCCCGGGACGGAATATGGCTACACCTTC

J gene: TRBJ2-3
V gene: TRBV27
clone size: once
D gene: NA
CDR3 protein: CASSSRGASVPDTQYF
CDR3 DNA: TGTGCCAGCAGTTCCCGAGGGGCCTCAGTCCCAGATACGCAGTATTTT

J gene: TRBJ2-7
V gene: TRBV9
clone size: NA
D gene: TRBD1
CDR3 protein: CASSVDQGASHEQYF
CDR3 DNA: TGTGCCAGCAGCGTAGACCAGGGGGCGTCACACGAGCAGTACTTC

J gene: TRBJ1-1
V gene: TRBV7-8
clone size: NA
D gene: NA
CDR3 protein: CASSLRGELNTEAFF
CDR3 DNA: TGTGCCAGCAGCTTAAGGGGGGAATTGAACACTGAAGCTTTCTTT

J gene: TRBJ2-3
V gene: TRBV4-3
clone size: NA
D gene: NA
CDR3 protein: CASRDRGAGTDTQYF
CDR3 DNA: TGCGCCAGCAGGGACCGGGGGGCCGGCACAGATACGCAGTATTTT

J gene: TRBJ2-7
V gene: TRBV10-3
clone size: NA
D gene: TRBD2
CDR3 protein: CAARGGRPSYEQYF
CDR3 DNA: TGTGCCGCTAGAGGCGGGAGGCCGTCCTACGAGCAGTACTTC

J gene: TRBJ1-2
V gene: TRBV7-9
clone size: NA
D gene: NA
CDR3 protein: CASSPGVTTSAGYTF
CDR3 DNA: TGTGCCAGCAGCCCGGGGGTCACAACAAGCGCTGGCTACACCTTC

J gene: TRBJ1-2
V gene: TRBV7-2
clone size: NA
D gene: NA
CDR3 protein: CASSLNRESNYGYTF
CDR3 DNA: TGTGCCAGCAGCTTAAACAGAGAATCGAACTATGGCTACACCTTC

J gene: TRBJ1-1
V gene: TRBV4-3
clone size: NA
D gene: TRBD1
CDR3 protein: CASSQDGPGGNTEAFF
CDR3 DNA: TGCGCCAGCAGCCAAGATGGTCCAGGGGGGAATACTGAAGCTTTCTTT

J gene: TRBJ1-2
V gene: TRBV4-3
clone size: NA
D gene: TRBD1
CDR3 protein: CASSQGLTGAYGYTF
CDR3 DNA: TGCGCCAGCAGCCAAGGGCTGACAGGGGCCTATGGCTACACCTTC

J gene: TRBJ2-7
V gene: TRBV5-4
clone size: NA
D gene: TRBD2
CDR3 protein: CAVSQGLGSYEQYF
CDR3 DNA: TGTGCCGTCAGCCAGGGACTAGGGAGTTACGAGCAGTACTTC

J gene: TRBJ2-7
V gene: TRBV2
clone size: NA
D gene: TRBD1
CDR3 protein: CASSFAGGSYEQYF
CDR3 DNA: TGTGCCAGCAGTTTTGCAGGGGGCAGTTACGAGCAGTACTTC

J gene: TRBJ2-7
V gene: TRBV27
clone size: NA
D gene: TRBD1
CDR3 protein: CASSTRGTGYYEQYF
CDR3 DNA: TGTGCCAGCAGCACGAGGGGGACAGGGTACTACGAGCAGTACTTC

J gene: TRBJ2-7
V gene: TRBV28
clone size: NA
D gene: NA
CDR3 protein: CASSLPRDSYEQYF
CDR3 DNA: TGTGCCAGCAGTTTACCACGGGACTCCTACGAGCAGTACTTC

J gene: TRBJ2-7
V gene: TRBV4-1
clone size: NA
D gene: NA
CDR3 protein: CASSQDRRSYEQYF
CDR3 DNA: TGCGCCAGCAGCCAAGATCGCCGCTCCTACGAGCAGTACTTC

J gene: TRBJ2-1
V gene: TRBV11-2
clone size: NA
D gene: TRBD2
CDR3 protein: CASSTPGTSGSNEQFF
CDR3 DNA: TGTGCCAGCAGTACCCCCGGGACTAGCGGGTCGAATGAGCAGTTCTTC

J gene: TRBJ2-3
V gene: TRBV9
clone size: once
D gene: NA
CDR3 protein: CASSVGGAGTDTQYF
CDR3 DNA: TGTGCCAGCAGCGTAGGGGGGGCGGGCACAGATACGCAGTATTTT

J gene: TRBJ2-3
V gene: TRBV27
clone size: NA
D gene: NA
CDR3 protein: CASSLLGADTQYF
CDR3 DNA: TGTGCCAGCAGTTTACTCGGGGCAGATACGCAGTATTTT

J gene: TRBJ2-3
V gene: TRBV5-4
clone size: NA
D gene: TRBD2
CDR3 protein: CASSLKREAENTQYF
CDR3 DNA: TGTGCCAGCAGCTTGAAACGGGAGGCCGAGAATACGCAGTATTTT

J gene: TRBJ2-2
V gene: TRBV4-3
clone size: NA
D gene: NA
CDR3 protein: CASSQVNQGGELFF
CDR3 DNA: TGCGCCAGCAGCCAAGTGAACCAGGGTGGGGAGCTGTTTTTT

J gene: TRBJ2-7
V gene: TRBV28
clone size: NA
D gene: TRBD1
CDR3 protein: CASSTGGSYEQYF
CDR3 DNA: TGTGCCAGCAGTACAGGGGGCTCCTACGAGCAGTACTTC

J gene: TRBJ1-2
V gene: TRBV9
clone size: NA
D gene: NA
CDR3 protein: CASSAGIKYGYTF
CDR3 DNA: TGTGCCAGCAGCGCCGGGATAAAATATGGCTACACCTTC

J gene: TRBJ2-1
V gene: TRBV29-1
clone size: few
D gene: NA
CDR3 protein: CSVEVTILRNFEQFF
CDR3 DNA: TGCAGCGTTGAGGTAACGATCCTAAGGAATTTTGAGCAGTTCTTC

J gene: TRBJ2-7
V gene: TRBV4-1
clone size: NA
D gene: NA
CDR3 protein: CASTSDLHSGEQYF
CDR3 DNA: TGCGCCAGCACCTCGGACCTTCACTCGGGCGAGCAGTACTTC

J gene: TRBJ2-7
V gene: TRBV29-1
clone size: NA
D gene: TRBD2
CDR3 protein: CSVRLAGGLDEQYF
CDR3 DNA: TGCAGCGTTCGACTAGCGGGAGGGCTGGACGAGCAGTACTTC

J gene: TRBJ2-1
V gene: TRBV6-6
clone size: NA
D gene: NA
CDR3 protein: CASSYAGNEQFF
CDR3 DNA: TGTGCCAGCAGTTACGCGGGTAATGAGCAGTTCTTC

J gene: TRBJ1-1
V gene: TRBV27
clone size: NA
D gene: NA
CDR3 protein: CASSLRGPGTEAFF
CDR3 DNA: TGTGCCAGCAGTTTGCGAGGTCCGGGCACTGAAGCTTTCTTT

J gene: TRBJ1-2
V gene: TRBV28
clone size: NA
D gene: NA
CDR3 protein: CASSLGTARVGGTF
CDR3 DNA: TGTGCCAGCAGTCTTGGGACGGCTCGGGTTGGGGGCACCTTC

J gene: TRBJ2-2
V gene: TRBV13
clone size: NA
D gene: NA
CDR3 protein: CASSLSTGELFF
CDR3 DNA: TGTGCCAGCAGCTTAAGCACCGGGGAGCTGTTTTTT

J gene: TRBJ2-7
V gene: TRBV27
clone size: NA
D gene: NA
CDR3 protein: CASTPRDSYEQYF
CDR3 DNA: TGTGCCAGCACCCCTAGAGACTCCTACGAGCAGTACTTC